This TCR beta chain was found in a study of blood T cell repertoires in COVID-19. Study information: T cells, B-cell-depleted T cells, or PBMCs provided the cDNA or gDNA that served as material.

The CDR3 has 14 residues. Trimming cost V 2 bases and J 2 bases, with 9 bases left between them. Germline-derived CDR1 and CDR2 are ENHRY and SYGVKD. Original analysis: How many nucleated cells were present was estimated from reference gene primer amplification. Some clones are missing from TCRdb's copy, which holds only in-frame ones; the method was immunoSEQ multiplex PCR. The V and J calls and clone size were taken over from that table, and D and trimming were inferred from the DNA. The sample has around 350,000 clones, around 84% seen once. This sequence originates from a human donor in a cohort sampled during active COVID-19. The gene calls are TRBV10-3 and TRBJ1-1, with D possibly being TRBD1 (5 bases). Sequenced material: peripheral blood. In DNA, the CDR3 is TGTGCCATCAGTGAGCGACAGATCAACACTGAAGCTTTCTTT. Encoded protein: CAISERQINTEAFF.